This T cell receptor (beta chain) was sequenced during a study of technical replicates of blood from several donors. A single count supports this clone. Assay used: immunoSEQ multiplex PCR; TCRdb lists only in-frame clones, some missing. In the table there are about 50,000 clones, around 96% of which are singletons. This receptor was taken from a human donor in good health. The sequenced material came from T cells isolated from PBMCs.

The CDR3: CASSFTGSPTSMYF. The CDR3 DNA reads TGTGCCAGCAGTTTTACAGGATCTCCTACGAGCATGTACTTC. This chain uses TRBV28 with TRBJ2-7; tentative D call: TRBD1 (5 bases). The germline gives CDR1 MDHEN, CDR2 SYDVKM. V gave up 3 bases and J gave up 12 bases, with 21 bases separating them. CDR3 length: 14 amino acids.